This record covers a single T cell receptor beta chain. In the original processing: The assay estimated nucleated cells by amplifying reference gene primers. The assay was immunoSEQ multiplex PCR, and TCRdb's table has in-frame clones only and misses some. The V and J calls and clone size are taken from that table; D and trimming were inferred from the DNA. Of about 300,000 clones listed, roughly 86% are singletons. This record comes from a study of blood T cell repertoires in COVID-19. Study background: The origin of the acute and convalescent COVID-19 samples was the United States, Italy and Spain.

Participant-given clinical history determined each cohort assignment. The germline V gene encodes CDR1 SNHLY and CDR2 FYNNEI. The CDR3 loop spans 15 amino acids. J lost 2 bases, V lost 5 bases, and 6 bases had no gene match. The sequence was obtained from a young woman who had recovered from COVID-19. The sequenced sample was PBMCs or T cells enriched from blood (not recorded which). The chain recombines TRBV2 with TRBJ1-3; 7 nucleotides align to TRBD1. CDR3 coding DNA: TGTGCCAGCAGTCGACAGGGAACCGCTGGAAACACCATATATTTT. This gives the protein CASSRQGTAGNTIYF.